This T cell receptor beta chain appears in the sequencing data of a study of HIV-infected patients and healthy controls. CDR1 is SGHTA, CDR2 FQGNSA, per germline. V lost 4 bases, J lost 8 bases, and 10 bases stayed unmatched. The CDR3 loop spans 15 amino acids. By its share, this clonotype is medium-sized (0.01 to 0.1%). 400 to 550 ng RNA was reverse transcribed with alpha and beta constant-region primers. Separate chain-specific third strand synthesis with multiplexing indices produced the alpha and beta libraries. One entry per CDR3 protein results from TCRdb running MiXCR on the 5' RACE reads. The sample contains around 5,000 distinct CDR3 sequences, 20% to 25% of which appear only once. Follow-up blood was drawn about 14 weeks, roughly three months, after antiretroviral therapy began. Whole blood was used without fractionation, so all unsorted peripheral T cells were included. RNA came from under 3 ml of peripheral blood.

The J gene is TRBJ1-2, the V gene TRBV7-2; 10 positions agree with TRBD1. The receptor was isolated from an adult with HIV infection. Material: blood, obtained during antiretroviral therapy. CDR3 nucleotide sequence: TGTGCCAGCAGCTGGATTGGACAGGGGGTAGAAGGCTACACCTTC. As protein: CASSWIGQGVEGYTF.